A selection of T cell receptor beta chains follows, all from one sample in a study of T-cell memory formation after mild COVID-19. TCRdb redid the calling of the 5' RACE reads with MiXCR, one entry per CDR3 protein. Among just over 400,000 distinct CDR3 sequences listed, less than 25% were seen once. The sequencing sample was made of PBMCs or a T cell subset sorted from them (not recorded which). The origin of the receptors is an adult woman who had mild COVID-19 (a few samples of this study predate the infection). Cell type and time point are not known. Both conserved end residues are part of each CDR3. The D gene is left open where the match is weak. A row's size may be missing; if present it is once, few, many or a size class.

size,V,D,J,CDR3,DNA
once,TRBV10-3,TRBD2,TRBJ2-3,CAISESWTSATDTQYF,TGTGCCATCAGTGAGTCTTGGACTAGCGCCACAGATACGCAGTATTTT
.,TRBV4-2,.,TRBJ2-6,CASSQPGSSSGANVLTF,TGTGCCAGCAGCCAACCCGGCTCTAGCTCTGGGGCCAACGTCCTGACTTTC
.,TRBV24-1,TRBD1,TRBJ1-5,CATSDPTGINQPQHF,TGTGCCACCAGTGATCCGACAGGGATCAATCAGCCCCAGCATTTT
few,TRBV5-6,.,TRBJ2-5,CASSLRSPRGAQYF,TGTGCCAGCAGCTTGAGGTCTCCCCGTGGGGCCCAGTACTTC
many,TRBV5-1,.,TRBJ2-2,CASSLLNVETVRAGELFF,TGCGCCAGCAGCTTGCTGAATGTGGAGACAGTTCGTGCCGGGGAGCTGTTTTTT
.,TRBV12-3/TRBV12-4,TRBD1,TRBJ1-1,CASSFTGTGGRNTEAFF,TGTGCCAGCAGTTTTACCGGGACAGGGGGCCGGAACACTGAAGCTTTCTTT
.,TRBV11-2,.,TRBJ1-5,CASSSEMGNQPQHF,TGTGCCAGCAGCTCGGAGATGGGCAATCAGCCCCAGCATTTT
.,TRBV18,.,TRBJ1-1,CASSTRTEAFF,TGTGCCAGCTCAACTCGTACTGAAGCTTTCTTT
few,TRBV5-4,TRBD2,TRBJ2-3,CASSSYSGPTDTQYF,TGTGCCAGCAGCTCCTATAGCGGGCCCACAGATACGCAGTATTTT
few,TRBV10-3,.,TRBJ1-6,CAISESGRGGSPLHF,TGTGCCATCAGTGAGAGTGGAAGGGGTGGTTCACCCCTCCACTTT